This is a list of T cell receptor beta chains from one sample in a study of blood T cell repertoires in COVID-19. Sequencing was performed with immunoSEQ multiplex PCR; in TCRdb, only in-frame clones are kept and a portion is missing. The sample lists 150,000 or so clones, roughly 89% seen once, with about 5% in the top ten. Sequencing was performed on peripheral blood. The source of these receptors is a human donor in a cohort sampled during active COVID-19. CDR3s include the opening cysteine and the closing phenylalanine or tryptophan. The D gene is left open where the match is weak. The size of a clone is reported for some rows only, either as once, few or many, or as a class for expanded clones.

TGTGCCATCAGTCTGACGGGGGGCCTTTCTGGCGAGCAGTACTTC,CAISLTGGLSGEQYF,-,TRBV10-3,TRBJ2-7,-,15
TGTGCCAGCAGCTTTAAGGGCTTAGCGGGGCCTTCCTACAATGAGCAGTTCTTC,CASSFKGLAGPSYNEQFF,-,TRBV5-6,TRBJ2-1,TRBD2,18
TGTGCCAGCAGCTCATCTAGCGCCTCCTACAATGAGCAGTTCTTC,CASSSSSASYNEQFF,-,TRBV5-5,TRBJ2-1,-,15
TGTGCCTGGAGTGTGGGACACCCAAACTCCTACGAGCAGTACTTC,CAWSVGHPNSYEQYF,-,TRBV30,TRBJ2-7,-,15
TGTGCCAGCAGTGAAGGGGGGAGGCGGAGCAATCAGCCCCAGCATTTT,CASSEGGRRSNQPQHF,-,TRBV2,TRBJ1-5,-,16
TGTGCCAGCAGCTTAAGGCTCCCCGCGGCCGGGGAGCTGTTTTTT,CASSLRLPAAGELFF,-,TRBV7-2,TRBJ2-2,-,15
TGTGCCAGCAGCGAGCGAGGCAGGGCCAGGGTGTTTTTT,CASSERGRARVFF,-,TRBV11-3,TRBJ1-4,-,13
TGTGCCTGGAGGTTACTAGGGCAGTACAACACCGGGGAGCTGTTTTTT,CAWRLLGQYNTGELFF,-,TRBV30,TRBJ2-2,-,16
TGTGCCAGCAGCTTTACCACAGGGGGCTTTCTCTCTGGAAACACCATATATTTT,CASSFTTGGFLSGNTIYF,-,TRBV5-6,TRBJ1-3,TRBD1,18
TGCAGCGCACAGGGCGACACTGAAGCTTTCTTT,CSAQGDTEAFF,few,TRBV29-1,TRBJ1-1,-,11
TGTGCCAGCAGTTCCCTCGAGGGGCCCCAGCATTTT,CASSSLEGPQHF,-,TRBV12-3/TRBV12-4,TRBJ1-5,-,12
TGTGCCAGCAGCTTGGGACTAACGGCAGGGGCACACTATGGCTACACCTTC,CASSLGLTAGAHYGYTF,-,TRBV5-5,TRBJ1-2,-,17
TGTGCCAGCAGTTTAAGAGCGGGGAGAGAGACCCAGTACTTC,CASSLRAGRETQYF,-,TRBV27,TRBJ2-5,TRBD2,14
TGTGCCAGCAGCCCCAGGGTGGGAAGCGCTGGGGCCAACGTCCTGACTTTC,CASSPRVGSAGANVLTF,-,TRBV7-8,TRBJ2-6,-,17
TGTGCCAGCAGTCCTGCCCATACGGGAGACCGAGGTGAGCAGTACTTC,CASSPAHTGDRGEQYF,-,TRBV3-1/TRBV3-2,TRBJ2-7,-,16
TGTGCCAGCAGTCCCCCCGCGGGACCCCCCGCGGGTGAACTGTTTTTT,CASSPPAGPPAGELFF,-,TRBV28,TRBJ1-4,-,16
TGTGCCAGCAGTCGCCGACAGGGTCAAGCCTACGAGCAGTACTTC,CASSRRQGQAYEQYF,few,TRBV6-5,TRBJ2-7,TRBD1,15
TGTGCCTGGAGTGGGACAGGGCGGTACGAGCAGTACTTC,CAWSGTGRYEQYF,-,TRBV30,TRBJ2-7,TRBD1,13
TGTGCCAGCAGTTTATACGGCGGACTCTCTGGAAACACCATATATTTT,CASSLYGGLSGNTIYF,-,TRBV28,TRBJ1-3,-,16
TGTGCCAGCAGTGGGACAGGGGGTGCCTATGGCTACACCTTC,CASSGTGGAYGYTF,-,TRBV28,TRBJ1-2,TRBD1,14
TGTGCCAGCAGCCTATCGGGACAGAACACCGGGGAGCTGTTTTTT,CASSLSGQNTGELFF,-,TRBV7-2,TRBJ2-2,-,15
TGTGCCAGCAGCACCCAACGGCGGGGGGGCGGGAACACCGGGGAGCTGTTTTTT,CASSTQRRGGGNTGELFF,many,TRBV7-2,TRBJ2-2,TRBD2,18
TGTGCCAGCAGTTTGTGGGCTAGCGGGAGGGCGTCTAGGGAGACCCAGTACTTC,CASSLWASGRASRETQYF,-,TRBV27,TRBJ2-5,TRBD2,18
TGTGCCACCAGCAGGGACAGGGGTAATTCACCCCTCCACTTT,CATSRDRGNSPLHF,-,TRBV15,TRBJ1-6,TRBD1,14
TGTGCCAGCAGCTTAAGTGAGGCCTACGAGCAGTACTTC,CASSLSEAYEQYF,-,TRBV7-9,TRBJ2-7,-,13
TGTGCCATCAGTGACGGGGAGACCCAGTACTTC,CAISDGETQYF,few,TRBV10-3,TRBJ2-5,-,11